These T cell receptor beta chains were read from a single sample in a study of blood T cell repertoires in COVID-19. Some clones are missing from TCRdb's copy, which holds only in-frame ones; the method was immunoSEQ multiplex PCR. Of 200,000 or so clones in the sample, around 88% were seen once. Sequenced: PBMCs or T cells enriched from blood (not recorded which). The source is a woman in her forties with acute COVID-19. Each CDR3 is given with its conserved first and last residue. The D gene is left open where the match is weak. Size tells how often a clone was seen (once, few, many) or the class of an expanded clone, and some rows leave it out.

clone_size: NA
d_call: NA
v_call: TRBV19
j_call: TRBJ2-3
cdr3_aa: CASKWASTDTQYF
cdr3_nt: TGTGCCAGTAAGTGGGCCTCCACAGATACGCAGTATTTT

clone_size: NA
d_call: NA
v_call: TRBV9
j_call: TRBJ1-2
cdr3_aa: CASSDRPRDNDYGYTF
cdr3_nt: TGTGCCAGCAGCGACAGACCCCGGGACAACGACTATGGCTACACCTTC

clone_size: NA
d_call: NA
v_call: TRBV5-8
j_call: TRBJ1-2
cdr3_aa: CASSLIQGSRGYTF
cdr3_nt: TGTGCCAGCAGCTTGATCCAGGGGAGCCGCGGCTACACCTTC

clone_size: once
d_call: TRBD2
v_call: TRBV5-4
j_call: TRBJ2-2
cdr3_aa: CASSLAGTSAGELFF
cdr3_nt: TGTGCCAGCAGCTTGGCCGGGACTAGCGCCGGGGAGCTGTTTTTT

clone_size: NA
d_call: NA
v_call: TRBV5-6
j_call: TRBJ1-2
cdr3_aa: CASSWGEIVNYGYTF
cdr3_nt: TGTGCCAGCAGCTGGGGGGAAATCGTAAACTATGGCTACACCTTC

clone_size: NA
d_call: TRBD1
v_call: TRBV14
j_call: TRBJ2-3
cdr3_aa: CASSQEGSRGWIQTDTQYF
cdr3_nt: TGTGCCAGCAGCCAAGAAGGCAGCAGGGGGTGGATTCAAACAGATACGCAGTATTTT

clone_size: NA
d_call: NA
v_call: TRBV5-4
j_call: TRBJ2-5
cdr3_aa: CASSLGQGRIKETQYF
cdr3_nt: TGTGCCAGCAGCTTGGGGCAGGGTCGTATCAAAGAGACCCAGTACTTC

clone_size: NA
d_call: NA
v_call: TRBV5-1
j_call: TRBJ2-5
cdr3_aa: CASSLHRVSETQYF
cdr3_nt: TGCGCCAGCAGCTTGCACAGGGTTTCAGAGACCCAGTACTTC

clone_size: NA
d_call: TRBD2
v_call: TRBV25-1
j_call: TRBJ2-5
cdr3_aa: CASSEGRRAGGHETQYF
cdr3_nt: TGTGCCAGCAGTGAAGGAAGGAGAGCGGGGGGGCACGAGACCCAGTACTTC

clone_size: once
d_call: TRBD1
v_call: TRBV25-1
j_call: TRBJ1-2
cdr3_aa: CASSGDSLANYGYTF
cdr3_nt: TGTGCCAGCAGTGGGGACAGTTTAGCTAACTATGGCTACACCTTC

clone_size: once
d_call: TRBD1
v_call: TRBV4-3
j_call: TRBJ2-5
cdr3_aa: CASSQGTGMVETQYF
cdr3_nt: TGCGCCAGCAGCCAGGGGACAGGGATGGTCGAGACCCAGTACTTC